Here is one T cell receptor (beta chain) with its context. This clone was found once. The target of this receptor is not known. Base-call qualities are not available, and no considerably larger clone is one nucleotide away. The library relied on the immunoSEQ multiplex PCR assay. TCRdb took this table from immuneACCESS and kept in-frame rearrangements with V and J called. Such tables lack part of the clones; where checked against another copy, unresolved V genes explain under half of the gap, and the rest is unexplained. This sample lists some 640,000 clones; about 89% were detected once. The leading ten clones occupy roughly 0.0089% of the sample. The entry originates in a study of shared T cell receptors in the human thymus (dated by TCRdb to about 2021). With respect to the entire study: The study examined how self-reactive, shared T-cell receptor alpha chains are generated in the human thymus.

V and J are trimmed by 2 bases and 8 bases, and the gene matches miss 9 bases of the junction. Inclusive of the bounding cysteine and phenylalanine, the CDR3 is 15 residues long. The DNA shown is the 45-base CDR3, in frame from base 1. CDR1 and CDR2 are read off the germline V gene as SNHLY and FYNNEI. These data are also associated with another study on human thymus T cells. Drawing on the second study: In Finland, the donors were immunologically healthy infants who were having open corrective cardiac surgery for congenital heart defects. The thymus tissue came from surgical resects taken out during corrective cardiac surgery. Both the thymic and the peripheral blood repertoires appeared to show biased V and J gene segment usage. The related research reported highly overlapping thymic TCR repertoires among unrelated individuals. The study used eight infant thymus samples plus four related peripheral blood samples to characterize TCR alpha and beta repertoires. Donor ages ranging from 7 to 244 days were recorded, and five to seven male and two female infants were included in the cohort. Thymocytes were mechanically released from the tissue and were stored as pellets of 10-30 million cells at -70 degrees C. A QIAsymphony instrument was used to extract genomic DNA from frozen cell pellets. The immunoSEQ multiplex PCR assay was used to amplify the TCRB and TCRAD loci from a standardized amount of quality-controlled genomic DNA. Amplicons spanned the V(D)J region at a length sufficient to cover the CDR3 and identify V and J genes. The amplicons were sequenced on an Illumina platform via the commercial immunoSEQ service. Primer bias and sequencing errors were corrected as previously described, and TCRAD and TCRB definitions were based on the IMGT database. The repertoires were analysed using immunoSEQ Analyzer 3.0 and VDJTools for basic statistics, V/J segment usage, diversity estimates, rarefaction and pairwise overlap. Chao1, ChaoE, Efron-Thisted, Shannon and inverse Simpson indices were used to estimate diversity, which was also estimated on datasets down-sampled to the smallest sample. Repertoire overlap was assessed by strict matching of CDR3 nucleotide sequence, V gene and J gene, and clustering was done by Jaccard-based multidimensional scaling. On average, thymus samples gave 650,000 to 850,000 unique TCRB clonotypes, whereas blood samples gave roughly 84,000.

Sequencing input: thymocytes. The chain is made from TRBV2 and TRBJ2-1, and 7 junctional nucleotides match TRBD1. This clonotype was obtained from a boy younger than two with a congenital heart defect. Donor details come from another sample of the same person, matched by shared clones. In nucleotide form, the sequence is TGTGCCAGCAGTGAAATCACAGGGGCTCGGGATGAGCAGTTCTTC. This codes for CASSEITGARDEQFF.